This T cell receptor beta chain is from a study of blood T cell repertoires in COVID-19. Study in general: From T cells, B-cell-depleted T cells, or PBMCs came the material, which was cDNA or gDNA.

Measured with immunoSEQ multiplex PCR; TCRdb has only the in-frame clones, and not every one. There are around 99,000 clones in the sample; 80% occur only once, and approximately 4.2% lies in the top ten. The V segment lost 5 bases and the J segment 7 bases; nucleotides outside the gene matches: 7. Germline CDR1 and CDR2: MNHEY and SVGEGT. This CDR3 comprises 15 residues. The sequence came from a human donor in a cohort sampled during active or convalescent COVID-19. Sequenced material: peripheral blood. The rearrangement joins TRBV6-2 or TRBV6-3 to TRBJ1-6, with 8 bases that match TRBD1. CDR3 DNA sequence: TGTGCCAGCAGTAACCGACAGGGGCCAAATTCACCCCTCCACTTT. Translated, it gives CASSNRQGPNSPLHF.